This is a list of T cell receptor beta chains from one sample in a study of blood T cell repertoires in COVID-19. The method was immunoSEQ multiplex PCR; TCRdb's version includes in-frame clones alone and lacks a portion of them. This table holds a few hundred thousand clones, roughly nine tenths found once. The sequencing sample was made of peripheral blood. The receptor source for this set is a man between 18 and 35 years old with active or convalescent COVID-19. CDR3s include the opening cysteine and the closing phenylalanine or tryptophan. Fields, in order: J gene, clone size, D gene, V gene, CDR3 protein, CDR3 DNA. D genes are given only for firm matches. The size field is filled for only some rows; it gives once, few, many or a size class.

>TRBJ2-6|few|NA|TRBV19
CASSIFASASGANVLTF
TGTGCCAGTAGTATCTTTGCCAGCGCCTCTGGGGCCAACGTCCTGACTTTC
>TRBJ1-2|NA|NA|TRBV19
CASSMIRVDGGYTF
TGTGCCAGTAGTATGATCCGGGTTGATGGGGGCTACACCTTC
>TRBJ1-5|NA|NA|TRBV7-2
CASSKAGGSNQPQHF
TGTGCCAGCAGCAAAGCGGGGGGTAGCAATCAGCCCCAGCATTTT
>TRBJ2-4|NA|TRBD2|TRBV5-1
CASSLAGVGIQYF
TGCGCCAGCAGCTTAGCGGGAGTAGGCATTCAGTACTTC
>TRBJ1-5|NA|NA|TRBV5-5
CASSLVGQPSNQPQHF
TGTGCCAGCAGCTTGGTGGGCCAGCCTAGCAATCAGCCCCAGCATTTT
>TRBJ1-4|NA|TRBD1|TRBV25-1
CASSGDRGNEKLFF
TGTGCCAGCAGTGGGGACAGGGGGAATGAAAAACTGTTTTTT
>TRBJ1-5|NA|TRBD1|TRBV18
CASSWTGGLDQPQHF
TGTGCCAGCTCCTGGACAGGGGGCCTGGATCAGCCCCAGCATTTT
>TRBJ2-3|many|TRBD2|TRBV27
CASSPSSEVAGVLPTSTDTQYF
TGTGCCAGCAGTCCCTCCTCGGAGGTAGCGGGGGTACTACCGACTAGCACAGATACGCAGTATTTT
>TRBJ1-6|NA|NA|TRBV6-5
CASRKGLEENSPLHF
TGTGCCAGTAGGAAGGGACTGGAGGAGAATTCACCCCTCCACTTT
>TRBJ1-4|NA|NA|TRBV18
CASSIFRVGSNEKLFF
TGTGCCAGCTCAATATTCAGGGTCGGGAGTAATGAAAAACTGTTTTTT
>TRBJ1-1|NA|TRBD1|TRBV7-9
CASSPQRTGPSGAFF
TGTGCCAGCAGCCCCCAACGGACAGGTCCCTCGGGAGCTTTCTTT
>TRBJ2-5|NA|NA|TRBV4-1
CASSQVVVRSTGTQYF
TGCGCCAGCAGCCAAGTGGTAGTCCGGTCCACTGGGACCCAGTACTTC
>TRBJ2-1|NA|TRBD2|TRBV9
CASSSRTSGNNEQFF
TGTGCCAGCAGCTCGAGGACTAGCGGGAACAATGAGCAGTTCTTC
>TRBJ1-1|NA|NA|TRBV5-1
CASSSDTEAFF
TGCGCCAGCAGCTCCGACACTGAAGCTTTCTTT
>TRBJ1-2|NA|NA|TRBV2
CASEAQGGVNYGYTF
TGTGCCAGCGAAGCCCAAGGAGGGGTAAACTATGGCTACACCTTC
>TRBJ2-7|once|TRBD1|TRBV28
CASRFFRDRPFYEQYF
TGTGCCAGCAGATTTTTTAGGGACAGACCTTTCTACGAGCAGTACTTC
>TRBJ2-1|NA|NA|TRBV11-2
CASSLRLYNEQFF
TGTGCCAGCAGCCTAAGACTGTACAATGAGCAGTTCTTC
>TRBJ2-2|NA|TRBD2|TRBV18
CASSPAGGTGELFF
TGTGCCAGCTCACCCGCGGGGGGCACCGGGGAGCTGTTTTTT
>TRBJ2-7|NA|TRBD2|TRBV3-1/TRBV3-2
CASSQPSVAGPSYEQYF
TGTGCCAGCAGCCAACCCTCCGTAGCGGGGCCATCCTACGAGCAGTACTTC
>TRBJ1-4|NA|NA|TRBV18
CASSPGVNEKLFF
TGTGCCAGCTCACCCGGGGTTAATGAAAAACTGTTTTTT
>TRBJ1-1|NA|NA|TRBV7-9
CASSPRTALNTEAFF
TGTGCCAGCAGCCCACGGACAGCCCTGAACACTGAAGCTTTCTTT
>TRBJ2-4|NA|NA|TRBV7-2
CASSTGGIQYF
TGTGCCAGCAGCACCGGAGGCATTCAGTACTTC
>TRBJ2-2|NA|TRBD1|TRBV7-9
CASSNDRDRPGELFF
TGTGCCAGCAGCAATGACAGGGATCGTCCGGGGGAGCTGTTTTTT
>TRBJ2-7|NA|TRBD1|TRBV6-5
CASRQGAREQYF
TGTGCCAGCAGACAGGGGGCGCGAGAGCAGTACTTC